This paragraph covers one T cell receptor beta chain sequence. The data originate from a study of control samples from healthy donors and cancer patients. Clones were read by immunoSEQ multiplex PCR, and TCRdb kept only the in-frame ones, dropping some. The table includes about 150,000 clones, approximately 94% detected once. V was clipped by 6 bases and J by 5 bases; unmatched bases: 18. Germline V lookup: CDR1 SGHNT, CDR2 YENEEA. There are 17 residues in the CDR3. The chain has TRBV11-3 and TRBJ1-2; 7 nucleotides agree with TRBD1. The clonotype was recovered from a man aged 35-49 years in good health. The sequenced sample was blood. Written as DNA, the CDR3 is TGTGCCAGCAGTTCTGAGGGGACAGACGCTATTCCTTATGGCTACACCTTC. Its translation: CASSSEGTDAIPYGYTF.